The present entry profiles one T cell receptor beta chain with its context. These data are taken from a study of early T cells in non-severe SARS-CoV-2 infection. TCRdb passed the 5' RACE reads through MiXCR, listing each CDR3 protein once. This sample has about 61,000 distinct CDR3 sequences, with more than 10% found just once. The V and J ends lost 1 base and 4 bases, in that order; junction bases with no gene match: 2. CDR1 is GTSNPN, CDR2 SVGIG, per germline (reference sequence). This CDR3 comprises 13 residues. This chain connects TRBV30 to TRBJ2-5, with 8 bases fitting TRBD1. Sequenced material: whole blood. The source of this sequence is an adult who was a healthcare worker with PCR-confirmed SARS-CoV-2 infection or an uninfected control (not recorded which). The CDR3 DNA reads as TGTGCCTGGAGTGGGACAGGGACAGAGACCCAGTACTTC. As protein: CAWSGTGTETQYF.